This TCR beta chain is from a study of T cell repertoires in cytomegalovirus infection. Study context: A matching HLA type, together with CMV infection, was signaled by public TCR beta signatures.

General observations from the study: HLA-C-restricted TCR beta clonotypes specific for CMV led the ex vivo response.

MiXCR, applied by TCRdb to the reads, yields one record per CDR3 protein. The sample holds roughly 150,000 distinct CDR3 sequences, around 30% seen once. The sample holds a few counts of this clonotype. Its cognate antigen is unknown. V was pared by 8 bases and J by 3 bases, with 13 bases of the junction left unmatched. Germline CDR1 reads SEHNR; CDR2 reads FQNEAQ (reference sequence). The CDR3 extends over 16 amino acids. The sequence was obtained from a human donor in good health (CMV status not recorded). Some clones in this sample may be carry-over from other donors' samples. The input for sequencing was CD8+ T cells from cultured PBMCs, taken from culture after CMV antigen stimulation. The chain couples TRBV7-9 to TRBJ2-1; 7 bases align to TRBD1. The CDR3 is CASHLLQGPLYNEQFF. The CDR3 DNA reads as TGTGCCAGCCACCTTCTACAGGGGCCCCTCTACAATGAGCAGTTCTTC.